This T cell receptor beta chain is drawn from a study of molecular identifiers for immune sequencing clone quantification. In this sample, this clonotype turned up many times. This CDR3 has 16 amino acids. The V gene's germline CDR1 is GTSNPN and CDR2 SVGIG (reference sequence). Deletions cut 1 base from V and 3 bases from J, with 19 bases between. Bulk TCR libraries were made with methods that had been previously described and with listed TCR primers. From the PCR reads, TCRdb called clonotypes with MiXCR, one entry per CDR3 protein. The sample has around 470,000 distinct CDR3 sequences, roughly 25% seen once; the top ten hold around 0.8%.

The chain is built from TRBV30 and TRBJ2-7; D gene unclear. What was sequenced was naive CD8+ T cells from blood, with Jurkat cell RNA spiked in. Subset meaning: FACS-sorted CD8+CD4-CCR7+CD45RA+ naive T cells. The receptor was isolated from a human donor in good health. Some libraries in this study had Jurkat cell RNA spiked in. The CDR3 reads CAWSDPLRPGRYEQYF. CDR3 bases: TGTGCCTGGAGTGACCCTCTCCGACCGGGCCGCTACGAGCAGTACTTC.